This T cell receptor beta chain was captured in a study of shared clonotypes between healthy human individuals. Study results and caveats: The represented genetic and exposure-history diversity was limited by the small number of donors.

The healthy adult donors were HIV-negative and reported no recent acute infections or vaccinations. Partitioning of CD4+ cells yielded a CD45RA+ naive subset and a CD45RA-negative memory subset. Libraries were prepared by immunoSEQ multiplex PCR; TCRdb keeps only in-frame clonotypes and omits some of them. Seen here are millions of clones, roughly 96% observed once, and the top ten hold roughly 0.13%. Losses at the gene ends were 6 bases for V and 4 bases for J; bases not matched to a gene: 9. Per germline, CDR1 SGHTA and CDR2 FQGNSA. This CDR3 contains 16 residues. Remarks on this clone: Its matching antigen is unknown.

Sample: naive CD4+ T cells sorted from blood. Subset described: CD45RA+ positively selected. The rearrangement uses TRBV7-2 and TRBJ2-7; 13 bases fit TRBD2. The sequence came from a man younger than 35 in good health. The CDR3 DNA is TGTGCCAGCAGGGGACGTGGACTAGCGGGAGTTTACGAGCAGTACTTC. The encoded protein is CASRGRGLAGVYEQYF.